This T cell receptor beta chain came from a study of CD8+ T cells in alopecia areata. Study information: Among treated patients, oral tofacitinib was administered at 5 to 10 mg twice daily. Tofacitinib was given for 6 to 18 months, then stopped for 6 months.

The treatment denotes: oral pan-JAK inhibitor, 5-10 mg twice daily. Following extraction, RNA underwent reverse transcription to cDNA, which served as the sequencing template. TCRdb's copy holds only in-frame clones and misses some; the assay was immunoSEQ multiplex PCR. Among around 100,000 clones listed, 45% to 65% were seen once. As concerns this clone: The antigen is not known.

The CDR3 has 13 amino acids. Germline lookup yields CDR1 LGHNA and CDR2 YSLEER. V was clipped by 3 bases and J by 8 bases, with 13 bases between them. The study's findings and limits: Clonality exceeded that of normal scalp in lesional scalp, most notably in alopecia totalis/universalis.

The chain has TRBV4-3 and TRBJ1-2; perhaps TRBD1 as D (5 bases). The clonotype comes from a human donor with alopecia areata. This sample comprised CD4+ T cells sorted from blood, obtained at week 24, from a patient treated with tofacitinib. CDR3 amino acids: CASSQTVRGGYTF. CDR3 nucleotide sequence: TGCGCCAGCAGCCAGACAGTTCGTGGAGGCTACACCTTC.